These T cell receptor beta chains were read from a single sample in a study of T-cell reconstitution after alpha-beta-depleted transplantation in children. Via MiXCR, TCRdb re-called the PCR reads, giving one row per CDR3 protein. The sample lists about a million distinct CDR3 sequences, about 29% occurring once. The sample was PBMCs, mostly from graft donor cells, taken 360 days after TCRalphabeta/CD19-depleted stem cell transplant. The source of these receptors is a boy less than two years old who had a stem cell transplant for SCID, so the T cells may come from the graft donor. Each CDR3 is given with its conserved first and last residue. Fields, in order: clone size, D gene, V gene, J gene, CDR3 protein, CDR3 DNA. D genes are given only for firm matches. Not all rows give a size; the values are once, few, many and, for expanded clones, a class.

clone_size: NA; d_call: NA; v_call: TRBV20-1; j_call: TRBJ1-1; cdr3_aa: CSASDRRTHTEAFF; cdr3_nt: TGCAGTGCTAGCGACCGGAGGACACACACTGAAGCTTTCTTT
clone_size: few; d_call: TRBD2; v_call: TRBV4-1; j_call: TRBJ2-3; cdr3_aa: CASSQIIGTSGGINTQYF; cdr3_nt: TGCGCCAGCAGCCAGATTATAGGGACTAGCGGGGGGATCAATACGCAGTATTTT
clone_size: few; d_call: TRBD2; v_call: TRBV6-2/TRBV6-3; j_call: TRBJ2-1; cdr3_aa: CASSSRLAEDYNEQFF; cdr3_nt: TGTGCCAGCAGCTCTCGACTAGCGGAGGATTACAATGAGCAGTTCTTC
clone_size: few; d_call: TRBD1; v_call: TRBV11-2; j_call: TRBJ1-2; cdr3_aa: CASSSDRGVPNYGYTF; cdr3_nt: TGTGCCAGCAGCTCCGACAGGGGGGTTCCTAACTATGGCTACACCTTC
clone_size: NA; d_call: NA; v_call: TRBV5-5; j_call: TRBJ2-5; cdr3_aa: CASSPDPYSFQETQYF; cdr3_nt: TGTGCCAGCAGCCCCGATCCTTATAGCTTCCAAGAGACCCAGTACTTC
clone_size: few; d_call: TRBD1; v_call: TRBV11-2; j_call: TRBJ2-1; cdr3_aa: CASSPWDRPLGQFF; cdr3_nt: TGTGCCAGCAGCCCGTGGGACAGGCCTTTAGGGCAGTTCTTC
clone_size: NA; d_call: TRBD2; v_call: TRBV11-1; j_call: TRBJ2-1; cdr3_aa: CASSLVGTSGGVLDNEQFF; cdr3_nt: TGTGCCAGCAGCTTAGTAGGGACTAGCGGGGGGGTTTTGGACAATGAGCAGTTCTTC
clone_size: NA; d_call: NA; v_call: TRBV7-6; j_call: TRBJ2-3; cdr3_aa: CASSKTQGSTDTQYF; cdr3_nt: TGTGCCAGCAGCAAAACCCAGGGGTCCACAGATACGCAGTATTTT
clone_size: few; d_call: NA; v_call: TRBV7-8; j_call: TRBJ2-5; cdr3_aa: CASSLEISVVQETQYF; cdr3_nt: TGTGCCAGCAGCTTAGAAATATCGGTGGTTCAAGAGACCCAGTACTTC
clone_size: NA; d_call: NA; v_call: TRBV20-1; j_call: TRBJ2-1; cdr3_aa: CSARERGMAEKVRSYNEQFF; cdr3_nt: TGCAGTGCTAGAGAGAGGGGGATGGCAGAGAAGGTTCGGTCCTACAATGAGCAGTTCTTC
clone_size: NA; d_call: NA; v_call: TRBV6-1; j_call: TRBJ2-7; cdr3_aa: CASSLGRPPDEQYF; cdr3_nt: TGTGCCAGCAGCCTTGGACGGCCACCTGACGAGCAGTACTTC
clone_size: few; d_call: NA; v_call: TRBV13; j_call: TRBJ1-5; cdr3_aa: CASSLSREGSRNQPQHF; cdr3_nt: TGTGCCAGCAGCTTATCAAGGGAGGGTTCGCGCAATCAGCCCCAGCATTTT
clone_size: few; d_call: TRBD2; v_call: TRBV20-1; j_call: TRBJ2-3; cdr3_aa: CSANSPPTSVITDTQYF; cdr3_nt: TGCAGTGCTAATTCACCTCCCACTAGCGTGATCACAGATACGCAGTATTTT
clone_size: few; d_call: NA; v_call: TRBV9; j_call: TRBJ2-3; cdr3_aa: CASTFGTSTDTQYF; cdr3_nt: TGTGCCAGCACCTTTGGGACTAGCACAGATACGCAGTATTTT
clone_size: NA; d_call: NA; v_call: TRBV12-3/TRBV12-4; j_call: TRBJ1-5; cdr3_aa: CASSLRGPLEPQHF; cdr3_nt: TGTGCCAGCAGTTTACGGGGCCCCCTGGAGCCCCAGCATTTT
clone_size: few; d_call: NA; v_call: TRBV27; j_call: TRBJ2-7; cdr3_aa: CASSRPSSYEQYF; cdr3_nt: TGTGCCAGCAGCCGGCCGTCCTCCTACGAGCAGTACTTC
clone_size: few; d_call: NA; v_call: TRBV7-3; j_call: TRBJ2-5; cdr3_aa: CASSLKGGKTQYF; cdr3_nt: TGTGCCAGCAGCTTAAAAGGGGGAAAGACCCAGTACTTC
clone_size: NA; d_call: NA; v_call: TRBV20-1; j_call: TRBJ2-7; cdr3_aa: CSALQPRGYEQYF; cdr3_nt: TGCAGTGCTCTCCAACCTCGGGGATACGAGCAGTACTTC
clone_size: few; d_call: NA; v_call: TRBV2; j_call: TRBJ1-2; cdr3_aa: CASSSGAAGYTF; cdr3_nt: TGTGCCAGCAGTTCAGGGGCGGCGGGCTACACCTTC
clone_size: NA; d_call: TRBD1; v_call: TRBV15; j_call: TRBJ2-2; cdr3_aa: CATSRLRGGVGELFF; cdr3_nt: TGTGCCACCAGCAGGCTTCGAGGGGGCGTCGGGGAGCTGTTTTTT
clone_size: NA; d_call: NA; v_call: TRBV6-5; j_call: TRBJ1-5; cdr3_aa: CASISWEAGNQPQHF; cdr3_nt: TGTGCCAGCATTTCATGGGAAGCGGGGAATCAGCCCCAGCATTTT
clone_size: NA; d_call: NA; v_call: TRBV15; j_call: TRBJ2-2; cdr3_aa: CATSRDGGIGELFF; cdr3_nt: TGTGCCACCAGCAGAGATGGGGGTATCGGGGAGCTGTTTTTT
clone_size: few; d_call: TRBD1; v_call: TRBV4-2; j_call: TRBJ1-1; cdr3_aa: CASSQGGQGSTEAFF; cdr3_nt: TGTGCCAGCAGCCAGGGGGGACAGGGGAGCACTGAAGCTTTCTTT
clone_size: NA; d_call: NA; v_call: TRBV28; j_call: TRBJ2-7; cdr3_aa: CASSFRLAQYF; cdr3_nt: TGTGCCAGCAGTTTTCGATTGGCACAGTACTTC
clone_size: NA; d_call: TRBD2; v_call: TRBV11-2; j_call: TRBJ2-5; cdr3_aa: CASSLIRRGIREGDQETQYF; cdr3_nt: TGTGCCAGCAGCTTAATCAGGAGGGGTATTCGGGAGGGAGATCAAGAGACCCAGTACTTC
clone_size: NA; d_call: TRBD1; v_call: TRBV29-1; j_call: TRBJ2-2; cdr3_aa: CSTRQGNTGELFF; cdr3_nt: TGCAGCACTAGACAGGGAAACACCGGGGAGCTGTTTTTT
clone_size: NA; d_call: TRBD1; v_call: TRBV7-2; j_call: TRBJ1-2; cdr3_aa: CASSLPRTGGLGYTF; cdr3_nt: TGTGCCAGCAGCCTACCCCGGACAGGGGGCCTGGGCTACACCTTC
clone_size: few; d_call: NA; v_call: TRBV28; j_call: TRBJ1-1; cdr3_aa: CASSLSSVGVNTEAFF; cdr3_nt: TGTGCCAGCAGTTTAAGCTCGGTGGGGGTGAACACTGAAGCTTTCTTT
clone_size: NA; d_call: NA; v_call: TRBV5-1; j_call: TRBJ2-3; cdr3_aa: CASSPGNPGRTDTQYF; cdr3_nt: TGCGCCAGCAGTCCGGGGAACCCGGGCCGAACAGATACGCAGTATTTT
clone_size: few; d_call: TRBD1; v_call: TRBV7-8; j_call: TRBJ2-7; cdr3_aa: CASSLKGWTGSYEQYF; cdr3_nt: TGTGCCAGCAGCCTCAAGGGGTGGACAGGATCCTACGAGCAGTACTTC
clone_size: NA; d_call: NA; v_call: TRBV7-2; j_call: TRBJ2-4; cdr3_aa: CASSLNSAMKNIQYF; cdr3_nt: TGTGCCAGCAGCTTGAACAGCGCTATGAAAAACATTCAGTACTTC
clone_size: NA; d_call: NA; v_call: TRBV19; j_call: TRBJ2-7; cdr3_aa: CASSIDSPSYEQYF; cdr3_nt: TGTGCCAGTAGTATAGATTCCCCCTCCTACGAGCAGTACTTC
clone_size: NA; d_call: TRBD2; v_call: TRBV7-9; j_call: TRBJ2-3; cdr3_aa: CASSPSGVKTDTQYF; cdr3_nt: TGTGCCAGCAGCCCTAGCGGGGTAAAGACAGATACGCAGTATTTT
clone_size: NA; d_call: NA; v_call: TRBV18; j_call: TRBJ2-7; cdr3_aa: CASSPIGGAQEQYF; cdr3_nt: TGTGCCAGCTCACCAATAGGAGGGGCTCAGGAGCAGTACTTC
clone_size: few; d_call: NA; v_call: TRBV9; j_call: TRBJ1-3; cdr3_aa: CASSANGDGIYF; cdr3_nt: TGTGCCAGCAGCGCAAACGGAGATGGCATATATTTT
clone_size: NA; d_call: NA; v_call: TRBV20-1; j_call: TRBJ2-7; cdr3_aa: CSASASTLEQYF; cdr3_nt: TGCAGTGCTAGTGCAAGTACCCTGGAGCAGTACTTC
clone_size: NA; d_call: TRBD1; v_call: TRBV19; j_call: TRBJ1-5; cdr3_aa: CASSIPPRTGATNQPQHF; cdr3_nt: TGTGCCAGTAGTATTCCCCCGCGGACAGGGGCGACCAATCAGCCCCAGCATTTT